This entry describes one T cell receptor beta chain. This clonotype was found a few times. There is no known antigen for this receptor. Base-call qualities are not available, and no considerably larger clone is one nucleotide away. To demonstrate the VDJtools post-analysis software, the study profiled TCR beta repertoires from the peripheral blood of about a dozen young patients with multiple sclerosis. The patients with multiple sclerosis were children and adolescents between about 6 and 15 years of age. The data are from a study of post-analysis software for immune sequencing data (dated by TCRdb to 2013 to 2016). In terms of the full investigation: The recorded disease courses included relapsing-remitting, secondary progressive and progressive-relapsing multiple sclerosis, and some patients had no subtype annotation. A subset of samples was prepared in parallel using single-end sample barcoding, then pooled and co-amplified after Illumina adapter ligation. The patient repertoires were compared against around 11 previously published healthy control repertoires obtained from donors aged roughly 6 to 28 years. Study-level results and caveats: The control group was slightly older than the multiple sclerosis patient group. Normalized Chao1 diversity was significantly lower in multiple sclerosis patients than controls, suggesting substantial peripheral T-cell clonal expansion. Direct clustering with F measure showed strong co-clustering of samples prepared in the same batch, prompting a batch-effect correction. Significantly higher frequencies in patients than in controls were found for several TRBV segments, including TRBV5-6, TRBV5-1 and TRBV20-1.

Library creation used PCR. Sequenced using an Illumina HiSeq 2500. To reduce PCR and sequencing biases, unique molecular identifiers were incorporated into the TCR beta cDNA libraries. Every 1 to 10 million input T cells yielded approximately 500,000 cDNA molecules, meaning each molecule approximated one T cell. The patient libraries were prepared and sequenced using the same protocol as the earlier healthy control dataset. Within a given batch, samples were prepared together, multiplexed and sequenced on the same HiSeq lane. The source study handled its data this way. Raw barcoded reads were processed with MIGEC, discarding single-read molecular identifier groups before consensus assembly and CDR3 extraction. Clonotype tables were post-analysed with VDJtools, and diversity was normalized by down-sampling all datasets to the smallest sample size. Repertoire overlap clustering matched CDR3 amino acid but not nucleotide sequences to correct batch-related cross-sample contamination. The public reads were run again by TCRdb, first through fastp at Q25 and then through MiXCR, and only productive beta chains were kept. Entries that share a CDR3 protein sequence are merged under the most common genes and DNA. The authors' filters were not applied to this entry. This sample has hundreds of thousands of distinct CDR3 sequences in its table, and about 40% of those were observed once. Jointly, the top ten make up over 1.5% of the sample.

Its CDR3 holds 17 amino acids, cysteine through phenylalanine. Kept here is only the CDR3 DNA, which spans 51 bases and is read in frame from base 1. V loses 5 bases of germline sequence and J loses 6 bases, and the interval between the two ends is 24 bases. Source material: blood. The sequence is built from TRBV12-3 or TRBV12-4 and TRBJ2-3, with the D call tentatively TRBD1 or TRBD2, each fitting 5 bases. The sequence came from a girl between 10 and 17 years old with multiple sclerosis. The CDR3 reads as follows: CASSPGARVTFADTQYF. The nucleotide sequence reads TGTGCCAGCAGTCCCGGGGCCAGGGTGACCTTCGCGGATACGCAGTATTTT.